This T cell receptor beta chain was sequenced in a study of CD8+CD57+ T cells in acquired aplastic anemia. Across the study: The average for DNA from sorted CD4+ and CD8+ cells was 3.2 ug.

The TCR beta profiling, which covered VDJ combination and CDR3 sequence, was carried out using genomic DNA as the template. TCRdb re-analysed the reads in MiXCR, keeping a single row per CDR3 protein. The sample records 250,000 to 350,000 distinct CDR3 sequences, approximately 57% being singletons. There are many counts of this clonotype. Its antigen is still unknown. Whole-study findings and limits: Between patients and controls, CD8+ Simpson's diversity did not vary significantly.

The sequenced material came from sorted CD4+, CD8+, or CD8+CD57+ T cells (not recorded which) from PBMCs. The clonotype was recovered from a human donor with severe aplastic anemia or a healthy control (not recorded which).

In DNA form, the CDR3 reads TGTGCCAGCAGCCAAGTACAGGGGTGGCAAGAGACCCAGTACTTC. This translates into CASSQVQGWQETQYF. The V gene is TRBV3-1, the J gene TRBJ2-5; 7 nucleotides match TRBD1. V trimming: 1 base; J trimming: 2 bases; junction bases outside the gene matches: 4. Germline CDR1 LGHDT, CDR2 YNNKEL (reference sequence). The CDR3 runs to 15 residues.